The clone carrying this T cell receptor (beta chain) has a handful of counts. Its antigen is currently unknown. TCRdb keeps only in-frame clones here, not all; method: immunoSEQ multiplex PCR. The sample shows 25,000 to 30,000 clones, around 84% of them seen only once. Between the trimmed V and J ends, which lost 8 bases and 6 bases, there was a span of 13 bases. CDR3 length: 12 residues. From germline, CDR1 is KGHSH and CDR2 LQKENI. This sample was included in a study of PD-L1 blockade in urothelial cancer. Background on the study: Anywhere from 0 to 3 prior chemotherapy regimens had been received by patients. Blood yielded a median of approximately 130,000 T cells per sample. Study conclusions and caveats: Those with durable benefit had larger increases in tumor-associated blood clones at 3 weeks. In blood sampled pretreatment, TCR clonality below the median predicted better survival.

Time point here: peripheral blood 6 weeks after treatment start. Specimen: PBMCs, collected around atezolizumab (anti-PD-L1) treatment. The sequence came from a man between 65 and 85 years old with urothelial cancer. This rearrangement joins TRBV18 to TRBJ1-1; D gene unclear. CDR3 region: CASTPDSSEAFF. The CDR3 bases are TGTGCCAGCACCCCCGACTCATCTGAAGCTTTCTTT.